These 17 T cell receptor beta chains originate from one sample sequenced in a study of blood T cell repertoires in COVID-19. TCRdb's copy holds only in-frame clones and misses some; the assay was immunoSEQ multiplex PCR. The table has 200,000 or so clones, approximately 92% seen once. Sequenced input: PBMCs or T cells enriched from blood (not recorded which). The source of these receptors is a woman aged 18-29 years in a cohort exposed to, infected with or recovered from COVID-19 (not recorded which).

J is TRBJ2-6 and V is TRBV10-3; 9 nucleotides line up with TRBD1. Germline lookup yields CDR1 ENHRY and CDR2 SYGVKD. The CDR3 totals 16 residues. Trimming took 10 bases from V and 1 from J; bases not matched to a gene: 8. The CDR3 protein is CARRPGTGSGANVLTF. In DNA, the CDR3 is TGTGCCAGGAGGCCCGGGACAGGGTCTGGGGCCAACGTCCTGACTTTC.

The chain combines TRBV28 with TRBJ1-3, with D uncertain. The ends were cut back, 8 bases at V and 4 bases at J, with 24 bases in the middle. From germline, CDR1 is MDHEN and CDR2 SYDVKM. This CDR3 comprises 17 residues. CDR3 in DNA: TGTGCCAGCGAATCGCTGGGTCGGAATCAGGCCGGAAACACCATATATTTT. Its translation is CASESLGRNQAGNTIYF.

The chain combines TRBV2 with TRBJ2-1, with 12 bases fitting TRBD2. This CDR3 region has 16 residues. Germline CDR1 reads SNHLY; CDR2 reads FYNNEI. J was trimmed by 8 bases and V by 4 bases; bases with no gene match: 9. CDR3 sequence: CASSGPGLAGFDEQFF. The CDR3, as DNA: TGTGCCAGCAGTGGCCCGGGACTAGCGGGTTTCGATGAGCAGTTCTTC.

This sequence joins TRBV6-5 and TRBJ1-1, with 9 bases aligning to TRBD1. CDR1 is MNHEY, CDR2 SVGAGI, per germline. The CDR3 consists of 13 residues. Trimming removed 7 bases from V and 11 bases from J; junction bases left unmatched: 11. Here the CDR3 reads CASNRDREDGAFF. The CDR3 nucleotides are TGTGCCAGCAACCGGGACAGGGAGGATGGGGCTTTCTTT.

The chain couples TRBV11-2 to TRBJ2-5, with D possibly TRBD1 on 6 matching bases. In germline, CDR1 is SGHAT, CDR2 FQNNGV. The CDR3 has 17 residues. Deletions cut 5 bases from V and 1 base from J, with 20 bases between. The DNA for the CDR3 is TGTGCCAGCAGCCCCTTAACAGGGATTCCTACCCAAGAGACCCAGTACTTC. Protein: CASSPLTGIPTQETQYF.

The chain uses TRBV28 and TRBJ1-6; 9 nucleotides align to TRBD1. CDR3 length equals 15 residues. In germline, CDR1 is MDHEN, CDR2 SYDVKM. The J segment lost 8 bases and the V segment lost 3 bases, leaving 5 bases of the junction unmatched. CDR3 sequence (DNA): TGTGCCAGCAGTTTTACAGGGGGCGCTGATTCACCCCTCCACTTT. It yields the protein CASSFTGGADSPLHF.

This clone has just one count. The gene calls are TRBV7-9 and TRBJ2-5; TRBD2 matches at 7 bases. The CDR3 is 15 residues long. Unmatched junction bases numbered 10, after V lost 7 bases and J lost 2 bases. Germline loops: CDR1 SEHNR, CDR2 FQNEAQ (reference sequence). CDR3 protein: CASTWALALQETQYF. CDR3 coding DNA: TGTGCCAGCACCTGGGCACTAGCGCTTCAAGAGACCCAGTACTTC.

The chain joins TRBV5-4 to TRBJ1-1; 8 bases align to TRBD1. V was pared by 4 bases and J by 2 bases, with 7 bases of the junction left unmatched. Germline loops: CDR1 SGHNT, CDR2 YYREEE (reference sequence). CDR3 size: 15 residues. The chain's CDR3 is CASSNRQGLNTEAFF. CDR3 nucleotide sequence: TGTGCCAGCAGCAACCGACAGGGGCTCAACACTGAAGCTTTCTTT.

The V call is TRBV6-5, the J call TRBJ1-1; unclear D gene. Trimming shortened V by 2 bases and J by 2 bases, and 6 bases separated the two germline ends. The CDR3 totals 13 residues. Germline values: CDR1 MNHEY, CDR2 SVGAGI. The CDR3 loop reads CASSYTVNTEAFF. The CDR3 DNA reads as TGTGCCAGCAGTTACACAGTTAACACTGAAGCTTTCTTT.

Here the CDR3 DNA reads TGCGCCAGCAGTGAGACAGGAAACAATGAGCAGTTCTTC. It codes for CASSETGNNEQFF. The chain links TRBV10-1 to TRBJ2-1; D might be TRBD1 (5 bases). Germline V gene lookup returns CDR1 WNHNN and CDR2 SYGVQD (reference sequence). V lost 2 bases to trimming and J lost 5 bases, with 7 bases between them. The CDR3 runs to 13 residues.

In its sample, this clone was seen a few times. The genes are TRBV2 and TRBJ2-1; unclear D gene. CDR1 and CDR2 from the germline V gene are SNHLY and FYNNEI. V lost 7 bases, J lost 0 bases, and 7 bases lay in between. This CDR3 region has 13 residues. The CDR3 nucleotides are TGTGCCAGCAAGGAGAGCTCCTACAATGAGCAGTTCTTC. This gives the protein CASKESSYNEQFF.

The gene calls are TRBV5-1 and TRBJ1-4; D perhaps matches TRBD1 (5 bases). The germline V gene encodes CDR1 SGHRS and CDR2 YFSETQ. This CDR3 is 15 amino acids long. The V end was cut by 3 bases, the J end by 5 bases, with 14 bases between. The CDR3 protein is CASSSGAGENEKLFF. CDR3 sequence (DNA): TGCGCCAGCAGCTCTGGGGCAGGAGAGAATGAAAAACTGTTTTTT.

This clone was detected only once. The chain links TRBV9 to TRBJ1-1; D gene unclear. Germline lookup yields CDR1 SGDLS and CDR2 YYNGEE. V shed 3 bases and J shed 1 base, with 10 bases lying between them. The CDR3 runs 14 residues. The CDR3 sequence: CASSAQSGNTEAFF. The CDR3 nucleotides read TGTGCCAGCAGCGCCCAATCGGGGAACACTGAAGCTTTCTTT.

This chain joins TRBV7-3 and TRBJ1-6, with a tentative D call TRBD1 (5 bases). Trimming cost V 5 bases and J 10 bases, with 12 bases left between them. Germline V gives CDR1 SGHTA, CDR2 FQGTGA. This CDR3 is built from 13 residues. The chain's CDR3 is CASSREAGSPLHF. DNA for the CDR3: TGTGCCAGCAGCCGAGAAGCAGGGTCACCCCTCCACTTT.

This chain connects TRBV6-4 to TRBJ2-1; TRBD2 matches 7 bases. Unmatched junction bases numbered 3, after V lost 2 bases and J lost 2 bases. CDR3 length: 15 residues. Germline CDR1 MRHNA, CDR2 SNTAGT. Here the CDR3 reads CASSDKGLPYNEQFF. The CDR3 region has the DNA TGTGCCAGCAGTGACAAGGGACTACCCTACAATGAGCAGTTCTTC.

The CDR3 DNA sequence: TGTGCCAGCTCACCCTCGACAGGGCCCTACACTGAAGCTTTCTTT. Its translation is CASSPSTGPYTEAFF. The genes are TRBV18 and TRBJ1-1; 7 bases align to TRBD1. The CDR3 totals 15 residues. The V segment lost 3 bases and the J segment 3 bases; nucleotides outside the gene matches: 7. Germline V gene data show CDR1 as KGHSH and CDR2 as LQKENI.

The chain links TRBV30 to TRBJ1-6; the D gene is possibly TRBD1 (5 bases). Germline lookup yields CDR1 GTSNPN and CDR2 SVGIG (reference sequence). The CDR3 runs to 12 residues. V lost 3 bases, J lost 8 bases, and 8 bases lay in between. The CDR3 sequence is CAWRPGYSPLHF. The CDR3 DNA reads TGTGCCTGGAGGCCAGGGTATTCACCCCTCCACTTT.